This T cell receptor (beta chain) was captured in a study of blood T cell repertoires in COVID-19. Study-level background: Donors in the United States, Italy and Spain gave samples during acute or convalescent COVID-19. The cDNA or gDNA used as material had been derived from T cells, B-cell-depleted T cells, or PBMCs.

The CDR3 totals 16 residues. V was trimmed by 0 bases and J by 2 bases, leaving 14 bases between them. Germline V lookup: CDR1 LGHNA, CDR2 YNFKEQ. Original processing methods: Reference gene primer amplification gave estimated nucleated cell counts. Data came from immunoSEQ multiplex PCR; TCRdb stores just in-frame clones and leaves some out. From that table come the V and J calls and clone size; the DNA was used to work out D and trimming. The sample includes hundreds of thousands of clones, almost 85% seen only once; the top ten take more than 4.5%. It was during active infection that Seattle patients were enrolled and then longitudinally followed.

Sequences were obtained from peripheral blood. The receptor was derived from a man between 50 and 59 years old with COVID-19, enrolled during active disease. The rearrangement links TRBV4-2 to TRBJ2-7, with D possibly matching TRBD1 (7 bases). This CDR3 reads CASSQDLAGTAYEQYF. As DNA, the CDR3 is TGTGCCAGCAGCCAAGATCTGGCGGGGACAGCCTACGAGCAGTACTTC.